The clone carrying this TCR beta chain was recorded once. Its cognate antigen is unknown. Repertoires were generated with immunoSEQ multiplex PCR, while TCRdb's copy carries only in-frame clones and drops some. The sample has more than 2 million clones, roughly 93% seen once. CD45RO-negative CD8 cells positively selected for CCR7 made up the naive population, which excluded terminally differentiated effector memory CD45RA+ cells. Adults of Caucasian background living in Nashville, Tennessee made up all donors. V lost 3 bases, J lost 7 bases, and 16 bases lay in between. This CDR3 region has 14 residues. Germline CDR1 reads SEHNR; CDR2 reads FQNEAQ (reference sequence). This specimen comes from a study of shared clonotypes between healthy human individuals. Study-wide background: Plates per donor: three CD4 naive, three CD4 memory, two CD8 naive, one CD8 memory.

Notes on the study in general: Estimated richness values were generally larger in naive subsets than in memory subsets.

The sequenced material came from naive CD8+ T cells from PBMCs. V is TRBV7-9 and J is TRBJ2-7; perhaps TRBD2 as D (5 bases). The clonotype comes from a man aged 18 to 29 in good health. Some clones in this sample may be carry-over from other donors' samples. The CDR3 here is CASSFGLDSSEQYF. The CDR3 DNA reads TGTGCCAGCAGCTTCGGACTGGACTCCTCAGAGCAGTACTTC.